The source of this TCR beta chain is a study of vaccination effects on CD4 cells after COVID-19. At the level of the study: Samples came 142 and 148 days after COVID-19 diagnosis, before vaccination.

ViraFEST assay sequencing came after antigen-specific CD4+ T cells were expanded with viral peptide pools. Cells that had been cultured for approximately eleven days were the source of isolated CD4+ T cells. Documented for the person is a PCR-confirmed SARS-CoV-2 infection occurring between March and December 2020. PBMC were cultured at roughly 2 million per well with roughly 10 IU/ml IL-2 and 10 ug/ml peptides. TCRdb's table, derived via immunoSEQ multiplex PCR, lists solely in-frame clones and lacks some. The profile shows tens of thousands of clones, about two thirds of them singletons. As to this clone: Its antigen is undetermined.

Notes on the study in general: In convalescents, post-vaccine spike-reactive clones were mainly new clones induced by vaccination. Late post-vaccination, clones induced by infection and those induced by vaccine underwent marked clonal contraction.

Trimming pared 10 bases from V and 2 bases from J, leaving 17 bases between. The CDR3 totals 14 residues. CDR1 is ENHRY, CDR2 SYGVKD, per germline. The V and J genes are TRBV10-3 and TRBJ1-2, with D possibly being TRBD1 (6 bases). The sequenced sample was CD4+ T cells from PBMCs cultured with HCoV-NL63 spike peptides, obtained before COVID-19 vaccination. This clonotype originated in a human donor who had a prior SARS-CoV-2 infection. The CDR3: CATSVGGLNYGYTF. The CDR3 DNA reads as TGTGCCACCTCCGTGGGGGGGCTCAACTATGGCTACACCTTC.